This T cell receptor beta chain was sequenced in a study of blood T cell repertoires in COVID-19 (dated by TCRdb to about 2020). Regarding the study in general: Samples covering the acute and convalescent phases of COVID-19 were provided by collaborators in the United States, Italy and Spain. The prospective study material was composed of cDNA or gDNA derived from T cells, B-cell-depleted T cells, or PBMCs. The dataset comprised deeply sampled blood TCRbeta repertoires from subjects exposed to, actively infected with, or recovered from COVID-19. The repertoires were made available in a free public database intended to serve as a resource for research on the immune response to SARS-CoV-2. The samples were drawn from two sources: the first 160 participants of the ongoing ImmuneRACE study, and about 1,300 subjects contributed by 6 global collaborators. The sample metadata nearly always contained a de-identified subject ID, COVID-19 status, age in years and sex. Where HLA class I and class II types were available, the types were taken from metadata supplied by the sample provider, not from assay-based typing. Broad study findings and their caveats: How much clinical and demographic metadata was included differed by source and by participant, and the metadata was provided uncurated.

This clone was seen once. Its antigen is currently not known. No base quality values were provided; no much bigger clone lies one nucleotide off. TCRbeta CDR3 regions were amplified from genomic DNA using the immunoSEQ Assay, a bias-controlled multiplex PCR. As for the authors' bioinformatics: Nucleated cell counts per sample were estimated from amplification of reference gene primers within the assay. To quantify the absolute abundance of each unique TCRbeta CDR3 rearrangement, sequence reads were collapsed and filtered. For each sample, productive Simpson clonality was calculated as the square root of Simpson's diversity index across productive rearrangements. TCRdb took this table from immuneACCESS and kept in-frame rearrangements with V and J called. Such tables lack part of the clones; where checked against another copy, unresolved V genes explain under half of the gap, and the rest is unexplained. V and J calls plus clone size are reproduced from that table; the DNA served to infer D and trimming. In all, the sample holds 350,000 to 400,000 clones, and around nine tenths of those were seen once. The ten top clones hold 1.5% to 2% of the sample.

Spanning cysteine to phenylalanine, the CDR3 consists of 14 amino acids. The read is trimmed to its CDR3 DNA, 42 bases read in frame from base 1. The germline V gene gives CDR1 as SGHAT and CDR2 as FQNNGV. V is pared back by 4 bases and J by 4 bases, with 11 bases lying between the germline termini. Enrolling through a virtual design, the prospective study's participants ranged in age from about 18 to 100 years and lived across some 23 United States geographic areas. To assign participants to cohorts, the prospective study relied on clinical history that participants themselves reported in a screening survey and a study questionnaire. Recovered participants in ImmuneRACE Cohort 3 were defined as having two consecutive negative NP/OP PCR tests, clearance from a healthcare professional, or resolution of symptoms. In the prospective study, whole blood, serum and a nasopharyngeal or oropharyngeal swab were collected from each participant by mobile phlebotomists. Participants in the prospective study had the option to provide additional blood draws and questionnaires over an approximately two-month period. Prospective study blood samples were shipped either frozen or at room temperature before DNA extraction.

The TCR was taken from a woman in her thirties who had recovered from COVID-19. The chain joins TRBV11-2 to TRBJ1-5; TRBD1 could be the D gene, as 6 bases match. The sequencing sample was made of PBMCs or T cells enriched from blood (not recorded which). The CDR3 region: CASSWDGQNQPQHF. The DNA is TGTGCCAGCAGCTGGGACGGACAGAATCAGCCCCAGCATTTT.